The rows below give T cell receptor beta chains drawn from one sample of a study of control samples from healthy donors and cancer patients. Generated by immunoSEQ multiplex PCR, the TCRdb table keeps only in-frame clones and is missing some. The profile shows about 130,000 clones, 92% of them singletons. What was sequenced was blood. These receptors came from a woman aged 50 to 65 in good health. The CDR3 runs from the conserved cysteine through the conserved F or W. The order of the fields is CDR3 length, V gene, D gene, clone size, J gene, CDR3 protein, CDR3 DNA. A D gene is named only where the DNA matches it firmly. Some rows have no size entry. The others give once, few or many, or a class for an expanded clone.

CDR3 length: 12
V gene: TRBV29-1
D gene: TRBD1
clone size: NA
J gene: TRBJ1-1
CDR3 protein: CSALTGRTEAFF
CDR3 DNA: TGCAGCGCTCTGACAGGGCGGACTGAAGCTTTCTTT

CDR3 length: 12
V gene: TRBV7-9
D gene: NA
clone size: NA
J gene: TRBJ2-1
CDR3 protein: CASSLGFVEQFF
CDR3 DNA: TGTGCCAGCAGCTTGGGTTTCGTTGAGCAGTTCTTC

CDR3 length: 13
V gene: TRBV11-2
D gene: NA
clone size: once
J gene: TRBJ1-4
CDR3 protein: CASSGGGNEKLFF
CDR3 DNA: TGTGCCAGCAGCGGAGGGGGGAATGAAAAACTGTTTTTT

CDR3 length: 13
V gene: TRBV6-5
D gene: NA
clone size: NA
J gene: TRBJ1-1
CDR3 protein: CASTPRRNTEAFF
CDR3 DNA: TGTGCCAGCACCCCCCGGAGGAACACTGAAGCTTTCTTT

CDR3 length: 14
V gene: TRBV28
D gene: NA
clone size: once
J gene: TRBJ2-5
CDR3 protein: CASSLLDEQETQYF
CDR3 DNA: TGTGCCAGCAGTTTATTGGATGAACAAGAGACCCAGTACTTC

CDR3 length: 11
V gene: TRBV6-5
D gene: NA
clone size: NA
J gene: TRBJ2-5
CDR3 protein: CASRTQETQYF
CDR3 DNA: TGTGCCAGCAGGACACAAGAGACCCAGTACTTC

CDR3 length: 14
V gene: TRBV19
D gene: TRBD1
clone size: NA
J gene: TRBJ1-2
CDR3 protein: CASSIPGTGSGYTF
CDR3 DNA: TGTGCCAGTAGTATTCCCGGGACAGGGTCCGGCTACACCTTC

CDR3 length: 14
V gene: TRBV6-5
D gene: NA
clone size: NA
J gene: TRBJ1-4
CDR3 protein: CASFPGTTTSKLFF
CDR3 DNA: TGTGCCAGCTTTCCCGGGACCACAACTTCAAAACTGTTTTTT

CDR3 length: 18
V gene: TRBV6-2/TRBV6-3
D gene: TRBD2
clone size: NA
J gene: TRBJ2-5
CDR3 protein: CASSYGLAGVGGQETQYF
CDR3 DNA: TGTGCCAGCAGTTACGGTCTAGCGGGAGTTGGTGGCCAAGAGACCCAGTACTTC

CDR3 length: 16
V gene: TRBV4-1
D gene: TRBD1
clone size: NA
J gene: TRBJ2-7
CDR3 protein: CASSQALDGTGYEQYF
CDR3 DNA: TGCGCCAGCAGCCAAGCCTTGGACGGGACAGGCTACGAGCAGTACTTC

CDR3 length: 13
V gene: TRBV18
D gene: NA
clone size: few
J gene: TRBJ2-2
CDR3 protein: CASSPFPTGELFF
CDR3 DNA: TGTGCCAGCTCACCATTCCCCACCGGGGAGCTGTTTTTT

CDR3 length: 20
V gene: TRBV7-6
D gene: TRBD2
clone size: NA
J gene: TRBJ2-5
CDR3 protein: CASSLSPGLAGAFARETQYF
CDR3 DNA: TGTGCCAGCAGCTTATCTCCGGGACTAGCGGGAGCATTCGCCAGGGAGACCCAGTACTTC

CDR3 length: 14
V gene: TRBV10-3
D gene: NA
clone size: NA
J gene: TRBJ2-5
CDR3 protein: CAIMGAGALKTQYF
CDR3 DNA: TGTGCCATCATGGGGGCAGGGGCCTTGAAGACCCAGTACTTC

CDR3 length: 19
V gene: TRBV3-1/TRBV3-2
D gene: TRBD2
clone size: once
J gene: TRBJ2-4
CDR3 protein: CASSQEGSGGPLAKNIQYF
CDR3 DNA: TGTGCCAGCAGCCAAGAGGGTAGCGGGGGGCCCCTAGCCAAAAACATTCAGTACTTC

CDR3 length: 14
V gene: TRBV28
D gene: TRBD1
clone size: NA
J gene: TRBJ1-6
CDR3 protein: CATGQGTGNSPLHF
CDR3 DNA: TGTGCCACTGGACAGGGAACGGGAAATTCACCCCTCCACTTT

CDR3 length: 12
V gene: TRBV12-3/TRBV12-4
D gene: NA
clone size: NA
J gene: TRBJ1-1
CDR3 protein: CASSFTDREAFF
CDR3 DNA: TGTGCCAGCAGTTTCACCGACAGGGAAGCTTTCTTT

CDR3 length: 13
V gene: TRBV7-8
D gene: NA
clone size: NA
J gene: TRBJ2-5
CDR3 protein: CASKWGLWETQYF
CDR3 DNA: TGTGCCAGCAAATGGGGGTTGTGGGAGACCCAGTACTTC